The clone carrying this T cell receptor (beta chain) was found once. Its antigen remains unknown. The data were produced by immunoSEQ multiplex PCR, yet TCRdb's version contains in-frame clones alone and is incomplete. The table records about 15,000 clones, around nine tenths of them present only once. This CDR3 is 16 amino acids long. Germline CDR1 MNHNY, CDR2 SVGAGI (reference sequence). V shed 5 bases and J shed 0 bases, with 17 bases lying between them. This sample was included in a study of STAT3 mutations in large granular lymphocyte leukemia. General study points: In T-cell large granular lymphocyte leukemia, about half of patients showed multiple immunodominant subclonotypes. Persisting codominant clonotypes may have hidden a small pathogenic clone.

The sequence derives from a man aged 35 to 55 with T-cell large granular lymphocyte leukemia. Some clones in this sample may be carry-over from other donors' samples. Sequenced input: peripheral blood mononuclear cells. The chain joins TRBV6-6 to TRBJ2-7; tentative D call: TRBD1 (7 bases). The CDR3 nucleotides read TGTGCCAGCAGTACCAGGGGGGAACGATTCTCCTACGAGCAGTACTTC. Translated: CASSTRGERFSYEQYF.